The source of this T cell receptor (beta chain) is a study of radiation and T cells in renal cell carcinoma. Study summary: Nephrectomy followed 15 Gy stereotactic body radiation by 4 weeks.

Time point here: baseline pretreatment blood. Noted treatment: 15 Gy SBRT to primary tumor, nephrectomy 4 weeks later. After SBRT, blood was collected at 2 and 4 weeks, plus baseline. The patient's renal cell carcinoma had clear cell pathology. There are 15 residues in the CDR3. The germline V gene encodes CDR1 MNHEY and CDR2 SMNVEV (reference sequence). Trimming cost V 5 bases and J 0 bases, with 11 bases left between them. Clones were read by immunoSEQ multiplex PCR, and TCRdb kept only the in-frame ones, dropping some. Of tens of thousands of clones listed, 65% to 85% were seen once; the top ten hold 6% to 7%.

The chain recombines TRBV27 with TRBJ1-3, with D hard to call. This receptor was obtained from a man aged 55 to 70 with renal cell carcinoma. The sequenced sample was blood, obtained from a patient whose treatment included radiotherapy and nephrectomy. CDR3 DNA: TGTGCCAGCAGTCCCCGGTGGGTCTCTGGAAACACCATATATTTT. This codes for CASSPRWVSGNTIYF.